Below, 21 T cell receptor beta chains from the same sample are listed, as sequenced in a study of breast tumors, draining lymph nodes, adjacent tissues. TCRdb passed the multiplex PCR reads through MiXCR, listing each CDR3 protein once. The sample has over 200,000 distinct CDR3 sequences; around 34% are singletons. Samples came from axillary lymph nodes draining the breast cancer. Sequencing used axillary lymph node tissue. The receptors stem from a female donor with breast cancer. Some clones in this sample may be carry-over from other donors' samples.

Notes on this clonotype: The conserved phenylalanine or tryptophan is not found at the CDR3 terminus, so this likely reflects a read error. It is unclear where the CDR3 begins or ends on the DNA, so no DNA is shown, and the CDR3 is as TCRdb lists it. The chain links TRBV7-3 to TRBJ1-3; the table's D call TRBD1 went unverified against the DNA. Germline V CDR1 and CDR2: SGHTA, FQGTGA. The CDR3 adds up to 11 amino acids, both ends counted. The CDR3 region is CASSPHRTGNT.

This sequence joins TRBV29-1 and TRBJ1-2; TRBD1 agrees at 8 bases. The germline CDR1 and CDR2 sequences are SQVTM and ANQGSEA. Trimming removed 4 bases from V and 8 bases from J; junction bases left unmatched: 12. CDR3 length: 14 residues. This chain's CDR3 is CSVGAGTGGLGYTF. In DNA form, the CDR3 reads TGCAGCGTTGGGGCGGGCACAGGGGGGCTGGGCTACACCTTC.

The chain combines TRBV9 with TRBJ2-3, with D uncertain. CDR3 size: 13 residues. In germline, CDR1 is SGDLS, CDR2 YYNGEE. Trimming stripped 0 bases from V and 3 bases from J, with 5 bases between. The CDR3 DNA is TGTGCCAGCAGCGTAGATGTGACAGATACGCAGTATTTT. It is translated as CASSVDVTDTQYF.

This clonotype was seen at least ten times. This rearrangement joins TRBV7-9 to TRBJ2-2; D remains ambiguous. The CDR3 sequence is 10 residues long. V lost 1 base to trimming and J lost 9 bases, with 0 bases between them. CDR1 is SEHNR, CDR2 FQNEAQ, per germline (reference sequence). The CDR3 protein is CASSLGELFF. As DNA, the CDR3 is TGTGCCAGCAGCTTAGGGGAGCTGTTTTTT.

This clonotype has ten or more counts. The chain is built from TRBV4-2 and TRBJ2-7; tentative D call: TRBD2 (5 bases). The germline gives CDR1 LGHNA, CDR2 YNFKEQ. V was shortened by 3 bases and J by 5 bases, with 14 bases between the two germline ends. The CDR3 has 14 residues. CDR3 sequence reads: CASSHPGSGNEQYF. The CDR3 DNA follows: TGTGCCAGCAGCCACCCGGGGTCAGGAAACGAGCAGTACTTC.

The rearrangement uses TRBV29-1 and TRBJ1-4; D might be TRBD1 (6 bases). Trimming cost V 7 bases and J 8 bases, with 17 bases left between them. Germline values: CDR1 SQVTM, CDR2 ANQGSEA. The CDR3 is 13 residues long. The CDR3 loop is CSASSLDREKLFF. CDR3 nucleotides: TGCAGCGCCAGCAGCTTGGACAGAGAAAAACTGTTTTTT.

On this clonotype itself: One base away lies a much larger clone, so this may be a sequencing read error. V is TRBV20-1 and J is TRBJ2-7; 7 bases match TRBD2. V trimming: 2 bases; J trimming: 2 bases; junction bases outside the gene matches: 9. The CDR3 is made up of 15 amino acids. Germline V gene lookup returns CDR1 DFQATT and CDR2 SNEGSKA (reference sequence). The CDR3 region has the DNA TGCAGTGCTAGACGGGGGACGGGAGGAACCTACGAGCAGTACTTC. It codes for CSARRGTGGTYEQYF.

Details on this clonotype: Because the CDR3 is missing its conserved closing phenylalanine or tryptophan, this is likely a read error. The DNA is omitted, as the CDR3 cannot be located on it reliably, and the CDR3 follows TCRdb's listing. This chain joins TRBV7-9 and TRBJ1-4; TRBD1, the table's D call, was not compared with the DNA. CDR1 SEHNR and CDR2 FQNEAQ come from the germline V gene (reference sequence). The CDR3 length equals 10 residues, ends included. CDR3 protein: CASSQDRGFY.

The rearrangement links TRBV29-1 to TRBJ2-3; 7 bases align to TRBD1. TRBJ1-5 matches the DNA end more closely, so the J call is doubtful. This CDR3 contains 12 residues. Germline V lookup: CDR1 SQVTM, CDR2 ANQGSEA. The CDR3 loop reads CSVGRGADAQHF. The CDR3 DNA reads TGCAGCGTTGGCAGGGGGGCAGATGCGCAGCATTTT.

This clonotype was seen many times. The chain recombines TRBV7-3 with TRBJ2-5; 13 bases agree with TRBD2. Germline lookup yields CDR1 SGHTA and CDR2 FQGTGA. The CDR3 covers 16 residues. With 4 bases clipped from V and 2 bases from J, the junction kept 4 bases outside the gene matches. CDR3 nucleotide sequence: TGTGCCAGCAGCTCCGGACTAGCGGGAGCACAAGAGACCCAGTACTTC. This codes for CASSSGLAGAQETQYF.

As to this clonotype: A read error may produce the germline difference seen at one junction end. This rearrangement joins TRBV5-1 to TRBJ1-4, with a weak D call TRBD1 (5 bases). The CDR3 contains 15 residues. The germline V gene has CDR1 SGHRS and CDR2 YFSETQ. The CDR3 nucleotides read TGCGCCAGCAGCGTAGCCGGGGCAACTAATGAAAAACTGCTTTTT. It is translated as CASSVAGATNEKLLF.

The CDR3 nucleotides read TGTGCCTGGAGTAAGGGACCCGTGACCTATGGCTACACCATATATTTT. Translated, it gives CAWSKGPVTYGYTIYF. This chain connects TRBV30 to TRBJ1-3, with a weak D call TRBD1 (5 bases). CDR1 and CDR2 (germline): GTSNPN, SVGIG (reference sequence). V was pared by 2 bases and J by 8 bases, with 22 bases between. This CDR3 is 16 amino acids long.

Details on this clonotype: This CDR3 is missing its conserved last phenylalanine or tryptophan, likely due to a read error. The DNA is left out, because the CDR3 cannot be placed on it with certainty; the CDR3 is given as TCRdb lists it. The CDR3 sequence: CASSLGGVALDT. The rearrangement links TRBV5-1 to TRBJ2-6; the table's D call, TRBD1, has no DNA check behind it. The length of the CDR3 is 12 amino acids, counting both ends. Looked up from germline, CDR1 is SGHRS and CDR2 is YFSETQ.

In this sample, this clonotype turned up many times. The chain links TRBV5-1 to TRBJ2-5; D gene ambiguous. Germline values: CDR1 SGHRS, CDR2 YFSETQ. The CDR3 is 13 amino acids. V was pared by 0 bases and J by 3 bases, with 6 bases between. In DNA form, the CDR3 reads TGCGCCAGCAGCTTGGAGGTGAAAGAGACCCAGTACTTC. This encodes CASSLEVKETQYF.

As regards this clonotype: With a much larger clone just one base away, this may be a read error. The chain combines TRBV20-1 with TRBJ2-2; D unresolved. Germline lookup yields CDR1 DFQATT and CDR2 SNEGSKA (reference sequence). The CDR3 extends over 11 amino acids. The CDR3 region is CSPGNTEELFF. In DNA, the CDR3 is TGCAGTCCAGGTAACACCGAGGAGCTGTTTTTT.

J is TRBJ2-4 and V is TRBV28; perhaps D is TRBD1 or TRBD2 (5 bases each). CDR3 length equals 13 residues. CDR1 and CDR2 (germline): MDHEN, SYDVKM. Trimming shortened V by 6 bases and J by 0 bases, and 6 bases separated the two germline ends. CDR3: CASRGTAKNIQYF. DNA for the CDR3: TGTGCCAGCAGGGGGACAGCCAAAAACATTCAGTACTTC. Drawing the rest from reference TRBV28 and TRBJ2-4, the complete variable domain is DVKVTQSSRYLVKRTGEKVFLECVQDMDHENMFWYRQDPGLGLRLIYFSYDVKMKEKGDIPEGYSVSREKKERFSLILESASTNQTSMYLCASRGTAKNIQYFGAGTRLSVL.

This clonotype was seen ten or more times. The V call is TRBV7-3, the J call TRBJ2-1; D unclear. Germline V CDR1 and CDR2: SGHTA, FQGTGA. The CDR3 has 13 amino acids. V was trimmed by 0 bases and J by 15 bases, leaving 15 bases between them. The CDR3 loop reads CASSLTPAASGFF. In DNA, the CDR3 is TGTGCCAGCAGCTTAACTCCGGCAGCCTCGGGGTTCTTC. Full variable domain (rest looked up from reference TRBV7-3 and TRBJ2-1): GAGVSQTPSNKVTEKGKYVELRCDPISGHTALYWYRQSLGQGPEFLIYFQGTGAADDSGLPNDRFFAVRPEGSVSTLKIQRTERGDSAVYLCASSLTPAASGFFGPGTRLTVL.

This clonotype was counted many times. The genes are TRBV2 and TRBJ2-3; 7 nucleotides line up with TRBD1. Germline loops: CDR1 SNHLY, CDR2 FYNNEI. This CDR3 has 14 amino acids. The V segment lost 9 bases and the J segment 7 bases; nucleotides outside the gene matches: 13. CDR3: CARGSGTASNTQYF. The CDR3 DNA reads as TGTGCCAGAGGCTCTGGGACAGCATCAAATACGCAGTATTTT.

The J gene is TRBJ2-3, the V gene TRBV12-3 or TRBV12-4, with TRBD1 matching over 8 bases. Trimming at V came to 6 bases and at J to 11 bases, leaving 10 bases not matched to a gene. This CDR3 region has 13 residues. CDR3 sequence reads: CASRRQGTGGQYF. The DNA of the CDR3 is TGTGCCAGCAGGAGACAGGGGACTGGTGGGCAGTATTTT.

This clonotype was seen many times. The rearrangement links TRBV9 to TRBJ2-7, with 9 bases lining up with TRBD1. The CDR3 loop spans 14 amino acids. Trimming at V came to 4 bases and at J to 5 bases, leaving 7 bases not matched to a gene. Germline CDR1 SGDLS, CDR2 YYNGEE. CDR3 bases: TGTGCCAGCAGCCTTGGACAGGGGCACGACGAGCAGTACTTC. Translation: CASSLGQGHDEQYF.

V and J are TRBV11-3 and TRBJ1-4; perhaps TRBD1 as D (6 bases). CDR3 length: 15 amino acids. V lost 5 bases, J lost 5 bases, and 15 bases lay in between. Germline CDR1 SGHNT, CDR2 YENEEA. CDR3 DNA: TGTGCCAGCAGCGTTGGGGGGGCCATCAATGAAAAACTGTTTTTT. The encoded protein is CASSVGGAINEKLFF.